This TCR beta chain was recovered during a study of cytotoxic CD8 clonotypes in ibrutinib-treated CLL. For the study at large: The patient breakdown showed around 10 relapsed/refractory and some 16 treatment-naive cases, with approximately 18 IGHV unmutated.

This clone was detected a few times. Profiled with immunoSEQ multiplex PCR; TCRdb holds only in-frame clones, not every one. The data contain 50,000 to 70,000 clones, roughly 50% of them seen just once; the ten biggest clones take up approximately 24%. With 3 bases removed from V and 4 bases from J, the gap between germline ends came to 16 bases. Germline V CDR1 and CDR2: GTSNPN, SVGIG (reference sequence). The CDR3 sequence is 15 residues long. The sample consisted of PBMCs, taken at disease progression, from a patient treated with ibrutinib. The rearrangement joins TRBV30 to TRBJ1-5; D is ambiguous. The sequence was obtained from a human donor with chronic lymphocytic leukemia. In DNA, the CDR3 is TGTGCCTGGAGACCATTTGGAGAAGGGAATCAGCCCCAGCATTTT. Residues: CAWRPFGEGNQPQHF.